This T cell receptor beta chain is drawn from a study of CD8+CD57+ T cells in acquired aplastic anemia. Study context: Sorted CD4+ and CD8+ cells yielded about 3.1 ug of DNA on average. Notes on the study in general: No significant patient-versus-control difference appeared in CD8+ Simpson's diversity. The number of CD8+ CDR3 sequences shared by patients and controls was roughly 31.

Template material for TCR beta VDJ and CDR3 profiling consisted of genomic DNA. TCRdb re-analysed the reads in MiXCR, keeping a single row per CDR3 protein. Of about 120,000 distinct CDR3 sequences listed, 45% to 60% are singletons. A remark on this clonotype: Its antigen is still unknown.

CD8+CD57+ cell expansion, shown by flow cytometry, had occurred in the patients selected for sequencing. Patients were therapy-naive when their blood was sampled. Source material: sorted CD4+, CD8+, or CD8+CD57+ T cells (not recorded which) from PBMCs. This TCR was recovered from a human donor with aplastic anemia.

CDR3 nucleotides: TGTGCCAGCAGCTCGCGTGCTAGCGGGAGCCTCATTTACAATGAGCAGTTCTTC. Amino acid sequence: CASSSRASGSLIYNEQFF. The rearrangement joins TRBV5-4 to TRBJ2-1; TRBD2 matches at 10 bases. The CDR3 loop spans 18 amino acids. In germline, CDR1 is SGHNT, CDR2 YYREEE (reference sequence). V lost 3 bases to trimming and J lost 4 bases; unmatched junction nucleotides: 13.